This passage covers 16 T cell receptor beta chains from one sample sequenced in a study of OX40 agonist ivuxolimab in advanced cancers. The repertoire was sequenced with immunoSEQ multiplex PCR; TCRdb's copy has only in-frame clones and lacks some. The repertoire holds around 65,000 clones, with just over 90% as singletons. This material consisted of CD4+ or CD8+ T cells sorted from blood, taken in a trial of the OX40 agonist ivuxolimab. The receptors derive from an adult with an advanced solid tumor such as melanoma, head and neck, liver or kidney cancer.

This sequence joins TRBV7-9 and TRBJ2-1; D ambiguous. Trimming took 2 bases from V and 5 from J, leaving 19 bases between them. Looked up from germline, CDR1 is SEHNR and CDR2 is FQNEAQ (reference sequence). This CDR3 contains 17 residues. The CDR3 DNA reads as TGTGCCAGCAGCTTACCATGGAAATCCGACGGAAACAATGAGCAGTTCTTC. It translates to CASSLPWKSDGNNEQFF.

The V call is TRBV6-5, the J call TRBJ1-2, with unresolved D. The V end lost 4 bases, the J end lost 0 bases, and 12 bases lay between the germline ends. Per the germline V gene, CDR1 is MNHEY and CDR2 is SVGAGI. This CDR3 is 15 amino acids long. CDR3 region: CASSLRSPANYGYTF. Written as DNA, the CDR3 is TGTGCCAGCAGTTTAAGGAGCCCGGCTAACTATGGCTACACCTTC.

The chain carries TRBV2 and TRBJ1-1; D unclear. CDR3 length: 14 residues. Trimming removed 6 bases at V and 0 bases at J, with 11 bases between. The germline V gene has CDR1 SNHLY and CDR2 FYNNEI. The CDR3 sequence: CASSPLNMNTEAFF. In nucleotides, the CDR3 is TGTGCCAGCAGCCCGTTAAACATGAACACTGAAGCTTTCTTT.

V is TRBV2 and J is TRBJ2-6, with a weak D call TRBD2 (5 bases). The V gene lost 3 bases and the J gene lost 1 base, with 7 bases spanning the gap. CDR1 and CDR2 from the germline V gene are SNHLY and FYNNEI. CDR3 size: 15 residues. The chain's CDR3 is CASSDRDSGANVLTF. The CDR3 DNA reads as TGTGCCAGCAGTGATCGGGATTCTGGGGCCAACGTCCTGACTTTC.

The rearrangement links TRBV5-1 to TRBJ2-2; D gene uncertain. The germline V gene encodes CDR1 SGHRS and CDR2 YFSETQ. V was pared by 0 bases and J by 0 bases, with 6 bases between. There are 15 residues in the CDR3. Here the CDR3 reads CASSLGHSNTGELFF. CDR3 coding DNA: TGCGCCAGCAGCTTGGGTCACTCGAACACCGGGGAGCTGTTTTTT.

The V gene is TRBV6-1, the J gene TRBJ1-4, with a weak D call TRBD1 (5 bases). The CDR3 runs to 12 residues. CDR1 is MNHNS, CDR2 SASEGT, per germline. Trimming removed 2 bases from V and 13 bases from J, with 11 bases in between. The CDR3 DNA sequence: TGTGCCAGCAGTGAAAGAGGGGAGGGACTGTTTTTT. It is translated as CASSERGEGLFF.

The J gene is TRBJ1-3, the V gene TRBV7-2, with no clear D. Germline values: CDR1 SGHTA, CDR2 FQGNSA. V lost 1 base to trimming and J lost 2 bases, with 9 bases between them. The CDR3 extends over 15 amino acids. This chain's CDR3 is CASSLGVLAGNTIYF. The CDR3 bases are TGTGCCAGCAGCTTAGGGGTTTTGGCTGGAAACACCATATATTTT.

This rearrangement joins TRBV28 to TRBJ2-4; TRBD1 matches at 9 bases. V lost 8 bases to trimming and J lost 4 bases; unmatched junction nucleotides: 6. Germline V gene data show CDR1 as MDHEN and CDR2 as SYDVKM. CDR3 length: 14 amino acids. The CDR3 DNA is TGTGCCAGCGCGCTGGGGACAGGGAAAAACATTCAGTACTTC. As protein: CASALGTGKNIQYF.

The rearrangement uses TRBV5-1 and TRBJ1-5; D uncertain. CDR1 is SGHRS and CDR2 is YFSETQ in the germline V gene. V was clipped by 4 bases and J by 3 bases, with 11 bases between them. This CDR3 spans 14 amino acids. CDR3 nucleotide sequence: TGCGCCAGCAGCCCGGGAGGTTTCAATCAGCCCCAGCATTTT. It codes for CASSPGGFNQPQHF.

This clone was counted only a few times. The genes are TRBV2 and TRBJ2-5; 9 nucleotides line up with TRBD2. Germline CDR1 reads SNHLY; CDR2 reads FYNNEI. V lost 7 bases to trimming and J lost 4 bases; unmatched junction nucleotides: 10. The CDR3 is 15 amino acids. The CDR3 spells CASKGGSGSLETQYF. CDR3 DNA sequence: TGTGCCAGCAAAGGAGGTAGCGGGAGCCTAGAGACCCAGTACTTC.

This clone came up once. V and J are TRBV7-3 and TRBJ2-7; 9 nucleotides align to TRBD1. Germline V gene lookup returns CDR1 SGHTA and CDR2 FQGTGA. V lost 2 bases to trimming and J lost 8 bases; unmatched junction nucleotides: 10. This CDR3 region has 15 residues. The CDR3 here is CASSLAGDRDAKQYF. DNA of the CDR3: TGTGCCAGCAGCTTAGCAGGGGACAGGGATGCCAAGCAGTACTTC.

The chain uses TRBV6-5 and TRBJ2-1; 8 bases map to TRBD1. The germline V gene has CDR1 MNHEY and CDR2 SVGAGI. The CDR3 loop spans 16 amino acids. The V and J ends lost 4 bases and 6 bases, in that order; junction bases with no gene match: 11. The CDR3: CASSWTGTGLVNEQFF. The CDR3 DNA reads TGTGCCAGCAGTTGGACCGGGACAGGACTTGTCAATGAGCAGTTCTTC.

The chain carries TRBV4-1 and TRBJ2-7, with D unclear. Trimming removed 3 bases from V and 5 bases from J, with 23 bases in between. The germline gives CDR1 MGHRA, CDR2 YSYEKL. This CDR3 region has 17 residues. In DNA, the CDR3 is TGCGCCAGCAGCCACGGTGCTGTTTATCGCCCTGCAGACGAGCAGTACTTC. Translated: CASSHGAVYRPADEQYF.

The chain joins TRBV2 to TRBJ1-2; D gene uncertain. V was clipped by 4 bases and J by 4 bases, with 7 bases between them. The CDR3 covers 12 residues. CDR1 is SNHLY, CDR2 FYNNEI, per germline. CDR3 sequence (DNA): TGTGCCAGCAGTGCAGATTTCTATGGCTACACCTTC. Translated: CASSADFYGYTF.

This clone was seen only once. The V call is TRBV5-1, the J call TRBJ2-4; D possibly uses TRBD1 or TRBD2 (5 bases each). Trimming left V 4 bases short and J 1 base short, with 18 bases between. Germline values: CDR1 SGHRS, CDR2 YFSETQ. This CDR3 has 17 residues. The CDR3 loop is CASSPTWGSLAKNIQYF. The CDR3 DNA is TGCGCCAGCAGCCCTACGTGGGGGTCGCTGGCCAAAAACATTCAGTACTTC.

This clone was seen only once. The V gene is TRBV11-3, the J gene TRBJ2-1; possible D gene TRBD1, 6 bases. From germline, CDR1 is SGHNT and CDR2 YENEEA. V lost 0 bases and J lost 9, with 12 bases in between. There are 14 residues in the CDR3. The chain's CDR3 is CASSLDPTGLEQFF. The CDR3 region has the DNA TGTGCCAGCAGCTTAGATCCAACAGGGCTTGAGCAGTTCTTC. Variable domain in full (rest from reference TRBV11-3 and TRBJ2-1): EAGVVQSPRYKIIEKKQPVAFWCNPISGHNTLYWYLQNLGQGPELLIRYENEEAVDDSQLPKDRFSAERLKGVDSTLKIQPAELGDSAVYLCASSLDPTGLEQFFGPGTRLTVL.